The sample holds many counts of the clone carrying this T cell receptor (beta chain). The CDR3 regions of TCR beta were amplified from RNA transcripts. RT-PCR in the first round (using the HTBI primer set) targeted the TCR CDR3. MiXCR was run by TCRdb on the multiplex PCR reads, yielding one entry per CDR3 protein. In the table there are over 700,000 distinct CDR3 sequences, 18% of which are singletons. The source of the sample is a study of T cells in Graves' hyperthyroidism and ophthalmopathy. Germline lookup yields CDR1 SGHAT and CDR2 FQNNGV. The CDR3 spans 14 residues. The V end lost 5 bases, the J end lost 3 bases, and 13 bases lay between the germline ends.

The receptor's source is a woman in her 50s with Graves' hyperthyroidism that later progressed to Graves' ophthalmopathy. The sequenced sample was blood. The genes are TRBV11-2 and TRBJ1-1, with D unresolved. The CDR3 reads CASSPTWEDTEAFF. Written as DNA, the CDR3 is TGTGCCAGCAGCCCGACGTGGGAGGACACTGAAGCTTTCTTT.